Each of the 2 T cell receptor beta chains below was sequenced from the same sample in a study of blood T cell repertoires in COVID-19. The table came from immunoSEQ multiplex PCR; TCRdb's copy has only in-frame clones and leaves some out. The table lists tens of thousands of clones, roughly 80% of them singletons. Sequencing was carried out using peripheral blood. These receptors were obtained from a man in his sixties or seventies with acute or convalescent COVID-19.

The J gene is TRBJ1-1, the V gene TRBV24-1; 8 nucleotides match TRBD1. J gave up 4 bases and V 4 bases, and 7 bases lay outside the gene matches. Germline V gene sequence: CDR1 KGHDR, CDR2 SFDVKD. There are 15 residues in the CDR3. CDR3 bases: TGTGCCACCAGTGACGACAGGGGCGGGGGCACTGAAGCTTTCTTT. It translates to CATSDDRGGGTEAFF.

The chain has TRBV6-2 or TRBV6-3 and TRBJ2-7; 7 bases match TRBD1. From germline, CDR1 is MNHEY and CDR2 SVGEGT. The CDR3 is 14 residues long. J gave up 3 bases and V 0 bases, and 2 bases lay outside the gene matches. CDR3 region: CASSYSSGGYEQYF. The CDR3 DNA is TGTGCCAGCAGTTACTCGTCAGGGGGCTACGAGCAGTACTTC.